This T cell receptor beta chain was identified during a study of blood T cell repertoires in COVID-19. Study information: The United States, Italy and Spain were the sources of the acute and convalescent COVID-19 samples. T cells, B-cell-depleted T cells, or PBMCs supplied cDNA or gDNA.

Original handling: Amplification with reference gene primers provided the estimates of nucleated cell counts. Sequencing used immunoSEQ multiplex PCR; TCRdb keeps in-frame clones, though not all of them. V and J calls and clone size follow that table, whereas D and trimming were derived from the DNA. The sample contains 120,000 to 150,000 clones, around nine tenths of which appear only once. This clone was counted once. The CDR3 runs to 15 residues. V was pared by 3 bases and J by 1 base, with 0 bases of the junction left unmatched. Germline V gene sequence: CDR1 KGHSH, CDR2 LQKENI. Sequencing was carried out using peripheral blood. The chain employs TRBV18 and TRBJ2-7, with 13 bases lining up with TRBD2. This receptor was identified in a man aged 55 to 70 with active or convalescent COVID-19. CDR3 sequence: CASSPGLAGSYEQYF. The CDR3 DNA sequence: TGTGCCAGCTCACCGGGACTAGCGGGGTCCTACGAGCAGTACTTC.